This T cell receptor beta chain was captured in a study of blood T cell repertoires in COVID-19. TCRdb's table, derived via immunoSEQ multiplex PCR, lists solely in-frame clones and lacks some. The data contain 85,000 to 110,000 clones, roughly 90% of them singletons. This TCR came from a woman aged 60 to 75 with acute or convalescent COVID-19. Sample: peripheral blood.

CDR3: CASSLTLEETQYF. The CDR3, as DNA: TGTGCCAGCAGCTTAACCCTAGAAGAGACCCAGTACTTC. The rearrangement uses TRBV7-2 and TRBJ2-5; D remains ambiguous. V was clipped by 2 bases and J by 3 bases, with 7 bases between them. This CDR3 has 13 residues. Looked up from germline, CDR1 is SGHTA and CDR2 is FQGNSA.